The entry that follows covers one T cell receptor (beta chain) sequence. Its specificity is not known. Sampling times: baseline, cycle 4 day 1, cycle 7 day 1. Sequenced by immunoSEQ multiplex PCR; TCRdb stores in-frame clones only, minus some. The sample carries roughly 82,000 clones, roughly 90% recorded once. Germline CDR1 reads SEHNR; CDR2 reads FQNEAQ (reference sequence). CDR3 length: 13 residues. V gave up 2 bases and J gave up 5 bases, with 9 bases separating them. These data originate in a study of OX40 agonist ivuxolimab in advanced cancers. The study, taken as a whole, reports: The mean number of expanded clones was higher in CD8+ T cells than in CD4+.

The chain is built from TRBV7-9 and TRBJ1-1; D is possibly TRBD1 (5 bases). The TCR was taken from an adult with an advanced solid tumor such as melanoma, head and neck, liver or kidney cancer. The input for sequencing was CD4+ or CD8+ T cells sorted from blood, taken in a trial of the OX40 agonist ivuxolimab. The CDR3 reads CASSLLRGTEAFF. CDR3 in DNA: TGTGCCAGCAGCTTACTAAGGGGAACTGAAGCTTTCTTT. Full variable domain (rest looked up from reference TRBV7-9 and TRBJ1-1): DTGVSQNPRHKITKRGQNVTFRCDPISEHNRLYWYRQTLGQGPEFLTYFQNEAQLEKSRLLSDRFSAERPKGSFSTLEIQRTEQGDSAMYLCASSLLRGTEAFFGQGTRLTVV.